What follows is one TCR beta chain and its context. TCRdb keeps only in-frame clones here, not all; method: immunoSEQ multiplex PCR. The data contain roughly 87,000 clones, 89% of them seen just once; the ten biggest clones take up approximately 5.2%. The sample comes from a study of blood T cell repertoires in COVID-19. Germline CDR1 MNHEY, CDR2 SVGAGI. This CDR3 has 12 amino acids. Unmatched junction bases numbered 6, after V lost 5 bases and J lost 9 bases. The sequencing input was peripheral blood. This TCR was sampled from a woman older than 75 with active COVID-19. The chain joins TRBV6-5 to TRBJ1-2, with TRBD1 matching 7 bases. The CDR3 reads CASSRQGFSYTF. The DNA of the CDR3 is TGTGCCAGCAGTCGACAGGGTTTTAGCTACACCTTC.